The sequence of this T cell receptor beta chain was determined in a study of T cells in Graves' hyperthyroidism and ophthalmopathy. The source material, RNA transcripts, was used to amplify TCR beta CDR3 regions. With the HTBI primer set, the TCR CDR3 went through a first round of RT-PCR. TCRdb independently ran MiXCR on the multiplex PCR reads; one entry per CDR3 protein. The table shows about 520,000 distinct CDR3 sequences, with roughly 20% occurring only once. Points from the study as a whole: Ophthalmopathy and stable hyperthyroidism were told apart by a 13 V-J model.

V shed 4 bases and J shed 7 bases, with 14 bases lying between them. The CDR3 consists of 14 residues. A note on this clonotype: The antigen is undetermined.

Over 18 months, lack of ophthalmopathy progression marked Graves' hyperthyroidism as stable. Diagnosis of hyperthyroidism was new in patients aged 18 to 65, and its duration was under 2 months. Source material: blood. The chain links TRBV12-3 or TRBV12-4 to TRBJ1-5, with no clear D. This clonotype was sampled from a man aged 18 to 30 with Graves' hyperthyroidism. The chain's CDR3 is CASSWVRAGQPQHF. CDR3 DNA: TGTGCCAGCAGTTGGGTGAGGGCGGGCCAGCCCCAGCATTTT.